This record looks at one T cell receptor beta chain sequence and its context. Its target is unknown. This sample stems from a study of identical twins. TCRdb re-derived calls from the 5' RACE reads in MiXCR, one entry per CDR3 protein. Of around 960,000 distinct CDR3 sequences listed, over 9% are singletons. Overall study findings and caveats: Excess low generation probability was seen in twin-shared out-of-frame alpha sequences. The authors drew conclusions from cross-sectional statistical analysis rather than following the same donors.

V was cut by 5 bases and J by 0 bases, with 24 bases left in between. Germline CDR1 reads SGHVS; CDR2 reads FNYEAQ. The CDR3 length is 19 residues. The same sample was also used in a study of yellow fever vaccine responses in identical twins. That investigation notes: As reported, the vaccine T cell response of twins seemed partly convergent and partly personalized.

The rearrangement uses TRBV7-6 and TRBJ2-3; tentative D call: TRBD2 (6 bases). The sequencing sample was made of PBMCs. The sequence was collected from a woman under 30 in good health. CDR3 DNA sequence: TGTGCCAGCAGCGCCTCCCCCCCGGGACTCAGCAGGAGCACAGATACGCAGTATTTT. Translated, it gives CASSASPPGLSRSTDTQYF. Complete variable domain (other parts from reference TRBV7-6 and TRBJ2-3): GAGVSQSPRYKVTKRGQDVALRCDPISGHVSLYWYRQALGQGPEFLTYFNYEAQQDKSGLPNDRFSAERPEGSISTLTIQRTEQRDSAMYRCASSASPPGLSRSTDTQYFGPGTRLTVL.